The 6 T cell receptor beta chains presented below share a single source sample, sequenced in a study of vaccination effects on CD4 cells after COVID-19. Some clones are missing from TCRdb's copy, which holds only in-frame ones; the method was immunoSEQ multiplex PCR. The sample contains roughly 26,000 clones, 70% to 80% of which appear only once. CD4+ T cells specific for antigen were expanded with viral peptide pools by the ViraFEST assay before sequencing. At the end of over 8 days of culture, CD4+ T cells were isolated. By PCR, the person was confirmed to have had SARS-CoV-2 infection between March and December 2020. These receptors are not linked to any known antigen. Sequencing was performed on CD4+ T cells from PBMCs cultured with HCoV-NL63 spike peptides, taken before COVID-19 vaccination. The receptors here all came from a human donor who had a prior SARS-CoV-2 infection.

The J gene is TRBJ2-2, the V gene TRBV4-1, with D uncertain. CDR1 is MGHRA and CDR2 is YSYEKL in the germline V gene. CDR3 length equals 15 residues. Between the trimmed V and J ends, which lost 0 bases and 3 bases, there was a span of 8 bases. In nucleotides, the CDR3 is TGCGCCAGCAGCCAAGATCGCCCAGACACCGGGGAGCTGTTTTTT. Its protein product is CASSQDRPDTGELFF.

V and J are TRBV15 and TRBJ2-7; TRBD1 or TRBD2 may be the D gene (5 bases each). The CDR3 extends over 15 amino acids. V was trimmed by 5 bases and J by 2 bases, leaving 16 bases between them. Germline assignment: CDR1 LNHNV and CDR2 YYDKDF (reference sequence). CDR3 residues: CATSAAGTLTYEQYF. CDR3 in DNA: TGTGCCACCAGCGCTGCCGGGACCTTAACCTACGAGCAGTACTTC. The entire variable domain, with the rest obtained from reference TRBV15 and TRBJ2-7, is as follows: DAMVIQNPRYQVTQFGKPVTLSCSQTLNHNVMYWYQQKSSQAPKLLFHYYDKDFNNEADTPDNFQSRRPNTSFCFLDIRSPGLGDTAMYLCATSAAGTLTYEQYFGPGTRLTVT.

V and J are TRBV10-2 and TRBJ2-7; TRBD2 might be the D (5 bases). The CDR3 is made up of 14 amino acids. V lost 8 bases to trimming and J lost 0 bases, with 14 bases between them. Germline V lookup: CDR1 WSHSY, CDR2 SAAADI. This chain's CDR3 is CASQSTGSSYEQYF. The CDR3 bases are TGCGCCAGCCAGTCTACGGGGTCCTCCTACGAGCAGTACTTC.

V gene TRBV11-3 combines with J gene TRBJ2-5; no reliable D call. Looked up from germline, CDR1 is SGHNT and CDR2 is YENEEA. Trimming stripped 5 bases from V and 5 bases from J, with 12 bases between. This CDR3 has 13 residues. The CDR3 DNA follows: TGTGCCAGCAGCCCATCTAGTGTGGAGACCCAGTACTTC. This gives the protein CASSPSSVETQYF.

The chain joins TRBV5-1 to TRBJ2-7; TRBD2 might be the D (5 bases). There are 13 residues in the CDR3. Germline values: CDR1 SGHRS, CDR2 YFSETQ. V gave up 4 bases and J gave up 3 bases, with 11 bases separating them. DNA for the CDR3: TGCGCCAGCAGCATCGGACTGATCTACGAGCAGTACTTC. This encodes CASSIGLIYEQYF.

As DNA, the CDR3 is TGCGCCAGCAAAATCAATACTAGCGGGAGGATCTCGGGGGCCGAGCAGTACTTC. The encoded protein is CASKINTSGRISGAEQYF. The chain links TRBV23-1 to TRBJ2-7; 12 bases align to TRBD2. TRBV23-1 is recorded as an ORF, its role being uncertain. This CDR3 is built from 18 residues. The J segment lost 6 bases and the V segment lost 7 bases, leaving 19 bases of the junction unmatched.